Presented here are 8 T cell receptor beta chains from one specimen sequenced in a study of shared clonotypes between healthy human individuals. The repertoire was sequenced with immunoSEQ multiplex PCR; TCRdb's copy has only in-frame clones and lacks some. The sample shows hundreds of thousands of clones, approximately 95% of them seen only once. Naive CD8 cells comprised CD45RO-negative, CCR7-positively selected cells, excluding terminally differentiated effector memory CD45RA+ cells. Specimen: naive CD8+ T cells sorted from blood. These receptors came from a woman in her 30s in good health.

J is TRBJ2-5 and V is TRBV27; 8 nucleotides match TRBD2. The J call may be wrong; the DNA end is better matched by TRBJ2-7. This CDR3 has 16 residues. Germline CDR1 is MNHEY and CDR2 is SMNVEV (reference sequence). The CDR3 loop is CASSRLGSGTPYEQYF. The CDR3 DNA reads as TGTGCCAGCAGCCGCCTGGGTAGCGGGACTCCCTACGAGCAGTACTTC.

The rearrangement joins TRBV7-9 to TRBJ1-2; D not resolved. The germline V and J ends were trimmed by 5 bases and 5 bases, with 18 bases remaining between them. The germline gives CDR1 SEHNR, CDR2 FQNEAQ (reference sequence). This CDR3 has 15 residues. The CDR3 here is CASSPPLQQVYGYTF. The CDR3 DNA reads TGTGCCAGCAGCCCCCCTTTACAGCAAGTGTATGGCTACACCTTC.

The chain carries TRBV7-2 and TRBJ2-5; tentative D call: TRBD2 (7 bases). CDR3 length: 15 residues. V lost 7 bases to trimming and J lost 2 bases, with 17 bases between them. Germline V gene lookup returns CDR1 SGHTA and CDR2 FQGNSA. The DNA of the CDR3 is TGTGCCAGCACCCTGGGGGGAGGGGGGCAAGAGACCCAGTACTTC. Its protein is CASTLGGGGQETQYF.

V gene TRBV5-1 combines with J gene TRBJ1-3, with a possible D match to TRBD1 (5 bases). In germline, CDR1 is SGHRS, CDR2 YFSETQ. CDR3 length equals 14 residues. V was shortened by 3 bases and J by 4 bases, with 11 bases between the two germline ends. CDR3 nucleotide sequence: TGCGCCAGCAGCTGGGACGCCCGAGGAAACACCATATATTTT. It encodes CASSWDARGNTIYF.

This chain uses TRBV2 with TRBJ2-2, with D uncertain. CDR3 size: 13 residues. Germline assignment: CDR1 SNHLY and CDR2 FYNNEI. The V gene lost 8 bases and the J gene lost 2 bases, with 9 bases spanning the gap. For the CDR3, the DNA is TGTGCCAGCTTTTTAGGAAACACCGGGGAGCTGTTTTTT. Translation: CASFLGNTGELFF.

This CDR3 reads CASSQSKAFLEQYF. For the CDR3, the DNA is TGCGCCAGCAGCCAATCGAAGGCCTTTTTGGAGCAGTACTTC. The rearrangement uses TRBV4-1 and TRBJ2-7; D is unclear. CDR3 size: 14 residues. The germline V and J ends were trimmed by 2 bases and 7 bases, with 15 bases remaining between them. Germline CDR1 MGHRA, CDR2 YSYEKL.

The CDR3 DNA sequence: TGCAGCGTTGAAGACAGTTACAATGAGCAGTTCTTC. Protein product: CSVEDSYNEQFF. The chain uses TRBV29-1 and TRBJ2-1; D is uncertain. The CDR3 has 12 amino acids. Germline CDR1 SQVTM, CDR2 ANQGSEA. Deletions cut 0 bases from V and 4 bases from J, with 4 bases between.

This chain joins TRBV6-6 and TRBJ2-7; TRBD2 might be the D (6 bases). The CDR3 consists of 14 residues. From germline, CDR1 is MNHNY and CDR2 SVGAGI (reference sequence). Trimming pared 5 bases from V and 3 bases from J, leaving 14 bases between. The CDR3 bases are TGTGCCAGCAGTCCGGGACTTGGTAACTACGAGCAGTACTTC. This gives the protein CASSPGLGNYEQYF.